This T cell receptor beta chain was obtained from a study of T cell repertoires in cytomegalovirus infection. Trimming stripped 4 bases from V and 3 bases from J, with 16 bases between. CDR1 and CDR2 (germline): SGHAT, FQNNGV. CDR3 length equals 15 residues. TCRdb re-called the reads with MiXCR, one entry per CDR3 protein. This table has roughly 760,000 distinct CDR3 sequences, 35% to 45% appearing once. Specimen: PBMCs. The clonotype originates from a human donor in good health (CMV status not recorded). Some clones in this sample may be carry-over from other donors' samples. This sequence joins TRBV11-2 and TRBJ2-7; perhaps TRBD2 as D (6 bases). In nucleotides, the CDR3 is TGTGCCAGCAGCTCGGTGGGGGGACGTGACTACGAGCAGTACTTC. It encodes CASSSVGGRDYEQYF. The complete variable domain, with remaining parts taken from reference TRBV11-2 and TRBJ2-7, reads EAGVAQSPRYKIIEKRQSVAFWCNPISGHATLYWYQQILGQGPKLLIQFQNNGVVDDSQLPKDRFSAERLKGVDSTLKIQPAKLEDSAVYLCASSSVGGRDYEQYFGPGTRLTVT.